Listed here are 32 T cell receptor beta chains from one sample, sequenced in a study of shared clonotypes between healthy human individuals. Generated by immunoSEQ multiplex PCR, the TCRdb table keeps only in-frame clones and is missing some. Among approximately 530,000 clones listed, about 96% were seen once. Sequencing was done on a sample of naive CD4+ T cells sorted from blood. The sample's subset: CD45RA+ positively selected. Every receptor here comes from a young woman in good health.

With respect to this clone: Additional DNA sequences in this sample encode the identical CDR3. The chain recombines TRBV19 with TRBJ1-5; possibly TRBD1 for D (6 bases). The CDR3 extends over 14 amino acids. V lost 4 bases and J 7 bases, leaving 14 bases between the germline ends. The germline CDR1 and CDR2 sequences are LNHDA and SQIVND (reference sequence). Here the CDR3 reads CASSTTGSGQPQHF. The CDR3 coding sequence is TGTGCCAGTAGTACTACAGGGTCCGGGCAGCCCCAGCATTTT. Using reference TRBV19 and TRBJ1-5 for the parts outside the CDR3, the full variable domain is DGGITQSPKYLFRKEGQNVTLSCEQNLNHDAMYWYRQDPGQGLRLIYYSQIVNDFQKGDIAEGYSVSREKKESFPLTVTSAQKNPTAFYLCASSTTGSGQPQHFGDGTRLSIL.

V usage is TRBV19 and J usage is TRBJ1-1; a possible D gene is TRBD1 (6 bases). The CDR3 contains 14 residues. V lost 6 bases to trimming and J lost 0 bases, with 11 bases between them. Germline values: CDR1 LNHDA, CDR2 SQIVND (reference sequence). The CDR3 DNA reads as TGTGCCAGTAGGGGACAACCTATGAACACTGAAGCTTTCTTT. Protein sequence: CASRGQPMNTEAFF.

The CDR3 nucleotides are TGTGCTAGTGGTTTGGGGGGGATGGACACTGAAGCTTTCTTT. Translated: CASGLGGMDTEAFF. V is TRBV12-5 and J is TRBJ1-1; a possible D gene is TRBD1 (5 bases). The CDR3 totals 14 residues. Trimming took off 1 base at V and 3 bases at J, with 9 bases between the two ends. Germline values: CDR1 LGHNT, CDR2 FRNRAP.

The chain links TRBV5-1 to TRBJ1-5; tentatively, D is TRBD1 (6 bases). The CDR3 is made up of 15 amino acids. With 4 bases removed from V and 2 bases from J, the gap between germline ends came to 13 bases. Germline V gene lookup returns CDR1 SGHRS and CDR2 YFSETQ. CDR3 nucleotides: TGCGCCAGCAGCAAAGGGGGGGCGGGCAATCAGCCCCAGCATTTT. The encoded protein is CASSKGGAGNQPQHF.

The chain recombines TRBV19 with TRBJ1-2; perhaps TRBD1 as D (5 bases). V was shortened by 3 bases and J by 1 base, with 15 bases between the two germline ends. CDR3 length: 16 residues. The germline V gene has CDR1 LNHDA and CDR2 SQIVND (reference sequence). The DNA of the CDR3 is TGTGCCAGTAGTATGTCAGACGGCGGGGGTAACTATGGCTACACCTTC. Translation: CASSMSDGGGNYGYTF.

The V call is TRBV9, the J call TRBJ1-4; 8 bases are shared with TRBD1. The germline V gene encodes CDR1 SGDLS and CDR2 YYNGEE. The CDR3 runs 15 residues. Losses at the gene ends were 4 bases for V and 8 bases for J; bases not matched to a gene: 10. CDR3 DNA: TGTGCCAGCAGCTTTGACCCCGGGACAGGAGAAAAACTGTTTTTT. This codes for CASSFDPGTGEKLFF.

This chain joins TRBV5-4 and TRBJ2-7; D is ambiguous. V was clipped by 4 bases and J by 3 bases, with 5 bases between them. Looked up from germline, CDR1 is SGHNT and CDR2 is YYREEE (reference sequence). CDR3 size: 11 residues. The CDR3 DNA sequence: TGTGCCAGCAGCCGGAGCTACGAGCAGTACTTC. It yields the protein CASSRSYEQYF.

This CDR3 is CASSLTSGANVLTF. CDR3 DNA: TGTGCCAGCAGTTTGACCTCTGGGGCCAACGTCCTGACTTTC. The chain recombines TRBV27 with TRBJ2-6, with no clear D. This CDR3 region has 14 residues. Germline V gives CDR1 MNHEY, CDR2 SMNVEV (reference sequence). V was clipped by 3 bases and J by 0 bases, with 3 bases between them.

The chain couples TRBV7-9 to TRBJ2-3, with 9 nucleotides matching TRBD1. The CDR3 sequence is 15 residues long. Per the germline V gene, CDR1 is SEHNR and CDR2 is FQNEAQ (reference sequence). The ends lost 2 bases at V and 1 base at J; junction bases unmatched: 1. The CDR3 region has the DNA TGTGCCAGCAGCTTACGGACAGGGGGCACAGATACGCAGTATTTT. Its protein product is CASSLRTGGTDTQYF.

The CDR3: CASRGLAGTNEQFF. The CDR3 nucleotides are TGTGCCAGCAGGGGACTAGCGGGGACCAATGAGCAGTTCTTC. The chain links TRBV2 to TRBJ2-1; 13 bases are a match to TRBD2. The CDR3 has 14 amino acids. Germline V gene lookup returns CDR1 SNHLY and CDR2 FYNNEI. J gave up 6 bases and V 6 bases, and 2 bases lay outside the gene matches. The full variable domain, completed using reference TRBV2 and TRBJ2-1, is EPEVTQTPSHQVTQMGQEVILRCVPISNHLYFYWYRQILGQKVEFLVSFYNNEISEKSEIFDDQFSVERPDGSNFTLKIRSTKLEDSAMYFCASRGLAGTNEQFFGPGTRLTVL.

The gene calls are TRBV7-9 and TRBJ1-3, with unresolved D. The germline gives CDR1 SEHNR, CDR2 FQNEAQ (reference sequence). CDR3 length: 15 amino acids. The germline V and J ends were trimmed by 5 bases and 4 bases, with 15 bases remaining between them. CDR3 nucleotides: TGTGCCAGCAGCCGGCCTGCGGGATCCGGAAACACCATATATTTT. This sequence encodes CASSRPAGSGNTIYF.

This clone was counted a single time. The chain is built from TRBV25-1 and TRBJ2-1, with D possibly matching TRBD2 (6 bases). The CDR3 has 17 residues. Germline V gene sequence: CDR1 MGHDK, CDR2 SYGVNS. V was cut by 6 bases and J by 8 bases, with 26 bases left in between. The CDR3 loop is CASSPVAGGKLGDEQFF. The CDR3 DNA reads TGTGCCAGCAGCCCGGTCGCTGGGGGGAAACTGGGCGATGAGCAGTTCTTC.

The chain uses TRBV5-4 and TRBJ1-1; D might be TRBD1 (5 bases). The germline V and J ends were trimmed by 2 bases and 8 bases, with 13 bases remaining between them. The CDR3 length is 13 residues. The V gene's germline CDR1 is SGHNT and CDR2 YYREEE (reference sequence). Written as DNA, the CDR3 is TGTGCCAGCAGCTTAGGGGCGGGCGGAGAAGCTTTCTTT. It codes for CASSLGAGGEAFF.

The chain carries TRBV7-9 and TRBJ2-7; 11 positions agree with TRBD2. Germline-derived CDR1 and CDR2 are SEHNR and FQNEAQ (reference sequence). V lost 6 bases to trimming and J lost 0 bases; unmatched junction nucleotides: 4. The CDR3 is made up of 15 amino acids. CDR3 bases: TGTGCCAGCAGGACTAGCGGGATAGGCTCCTACGAGCAGTACTTC. This gives the protein CASRTSGIGSYEQYF.

The chain employs TRBV10-2 and TRBJ2-3, with D possibly being TRBD2 (6 bases). The CDR3 loop spans 16 amino acids. Trimming removed 6 bases at V and 1 base at J, with 17 bases between. Germline V lookup: CDR1 WSHSY, CDR2 SAAADI. CDR3 sequence: CASSPLAERGTDTQYF. The CDR3 DNA sequence: TGCGCCAGCAGCCCCTTAGCGGAGAGGGGCACAGATACGCAGTATTTT.

The J gene is TRBJ2-5, the V gene TRBV6-4; possible D gene TRBD1, 5 bases. The CDR3 totals 14 residues. The V gene's germline CDR1 is MRHNA and CDR2 SNTAGT. Trimming left V 8 bases short and J 2 bases short, with 15 bases between. The CDR3 loop is CASLGRVLQETQYF. The CDR3 region has the DNA TGTGCCAGCCTAGGCAGGGTACTTCAAGAGACCCAGTACTTC.

The V and J genes are TRBV6-1 and TRBJ1-1; D gene uncertain. The CDR3 is made up of 13 amino acids. CDR1 is MNHNS and CDR2 is SASEGT in the germline V gene. The germline V and J ends were trimmed by 4 bases and 7 bases, with 13 bases remaining between them. The chain's CDR3 is CASSGAPWVEAFF. The CDR3 DNA reads as TGTGCCAGCAGTGGGGCCCCCTGGGTTGAAGCTTTCTTT.

This clone turned up a few times. The rearrangement links TRBV7-9 to TRBJ2-7; maybe TRBD2 (6 bases). This CDR3 region has 15 residues. Trimming removed 0 bases from V and 9 bases from J, with 18 bases in between. CDR1 is SEHNR and CDR2 is FQNEAQ in the germline V gene (reference sequence). The CDR3 nucleotides are TGTGCCAGCAGCTTAGCGGGGCCAATAGCGGAGCGGCAGTACTTC. It is translated as CASSLAGPIAERQYF.

About this clone: Germline and junction disagree at one end, which may indicate a read error. The gene calls are TRBV11-1 and TRBJ1-1, with no clear D. The germline V gene encodes CDR1 SGHAT and CDR2 FQDESV (reference sequence). The CDR3 has 13 residues. CDR3: CASRFQFLSEAFF. CDR3 sequence (DNA): TGTGCCAGCCGCTTTCAGTTTTTGTCTGAAGCTTTCTTT.

The rearrangement uses TRBV16 and TRBJ2-1; D may be TRBD2 (5 bases). The CDR3 is 14 amino acids. The germline gives CDR1 KGHSY, CDR2 FQNENV. With 5 bases removed from V and 5 bases from J, the gap between germline ends came to 13 bases. CDR3 protein: CASSEGLSHNEQFF. DNA for the CDR3: TGTGCCAGCAGCGAGGGCCTTTCACACAATGAGCAGTTCTTC.

The chain recombines TRBV7-9 with TRBJ2-5; D gene uncertain. Germline values: CDR1 SEHNR, CDR2 FQNEAQ (reference sequence). The CDR3 consists of 13 residues. V was pared by 2 bases and J by 3 bases, with 7 bases between. The CDR3 protein is CASSLLGKETQYF. The CDR3 coding sequence is TGTGCCAGCAGCTTACTAGGGAAAGAGACCCAGTACTTC.

The chain links TRBV2 to TRBJ2-2, with a weak D call TRBD1 (6 bases). V dropped 7 bases and J dropped 0 bases, with 9 bases sitting between them. This CDR3 is 14 amino acids long. CDR1 SNHLY and CDR2 FYNNEI come from the germline V gene. The CDR3: CASMKGANTGELFF. The CDR3 DNA sequence: TGTGCCAGCATGAAGGGGGCGAACACCGGGGAGCTGTTTTTT.

The V call is TRBV2, the J call TRBJ1-2, with no clear D. CDR1 is SNHLY, CDR2 FYNNEI, per germline. V dropped 5 bases and J dropped 8 bases, with 18 bases sitting between them. The CDR3 loop spans 14 amino acids. The CDR3 nucleotides read TGTGCCAGCAGTACGCGGGCCCGGGCCGGGGGCTACACCTTC. Translation: CASSTRARAGGYTF.

The gene calls are TRBV27 and TRBJ2-2, with 9 bases fitting TRBD1. Germline values: CDR1 MNHEY, CDR2 SMNVEV (reference sequence). The CDR3 totals 15 residues. J gave up 5 bases and V 5 bases, and 6 bases lay outside the gene matches. The CDR3 nucleotides read TGTGCCAGCAGTATGGGGACAGGGACGACCGGGGAGCTGTTTTTT. Protein: CASSMGTGTTGELFF.

This clone was counted once. The chain is built from TRBV2 and TRBJ1-2; TRBD1 aligns across 7 bases. The CDR3 length is 13 residues. CDR1 and CDR2 from the germline V gene are SNHLY and FYNNEI. The trim removed 10 bases at V and 4 bases at J, leaving 9 bases unmatched. The DNA for the CDR3 is TGTGCCACCCTACCCGGGACAGCCTATGGCTACACCTTC. Translation: CATLPGTAYGYTF.

The chain carries TRBV14 and TRBJ2-1; D unclear. The ends were cut back, 4 bases at V and 0 bases at J, with 19 bases in the middle. From germline, CDR1 is SGHDN and CDR2 FVKESK. This CDR3 contains 18 residues. CDR3 protein: CASSPNKAGYRSYNEQFF. The CDR3 DNA reads as TGTGCCAGCAGCCCAAACAAGGCAGGATACCGCTCCTACAATGAGCAGTTCTTC. The full variable domain, completed using reference TRBV14 and TRBJ2-1, is EAGVTQFPSHSVIEKGQTVTLRCDPISGHDNLYWYRRVMGKEIKFLLHFVKESKQDESGMPNNRFLAERTGGTYSTLKVQPAELEDSGVYFCASSPNKAGYRSYNEQFFGPGTRLTVL.

This clone has more than one count but fewer than ten. V is TRBV4-2 and J is TRBJ2-1; D is possibly TRBD2 (6 bases). Per germline, CDR1 LGHNA and CDR2 YNFKEQ. This CDR3 has 15 amino acids. The V end was cut by 0 bases, the J end by 4 bases, with 10 bases between. The CDR3 here is CASSQDVSGYNEQFF. CDR3 DNA sequence: TGTGCCAGCAGCCAAGATGTTAGCGGTTACAATGAGCAGTTCTTC.

The DNA for the CDR3 is TGCGCCAGCAGCTTGGCCTACCAGGGGGCGAAGCCGTACGAGCAGTACTTC. Translation gives CASSLAYQGAKPYEQYF. V gene TRBV5-1 combines with J gene TRBJ2-7; TRBD1 matches 8 bases. Germline lookup yields CDR1 SGHRS and CDR2 YFSETQ. V lost 0 bases to trimming and J lost 4 bases; unmatched junction nucleotides: 12. The CDR3 contains 17 residues.

The rearrangement links TRBV19 to TRBJ2-2, with D perhaps TRBD1 (6 bases). Per the germline V gene, CDR1 is LNHDA and CDR2 is SQIVND (reference sequence). This CDR3 has 15 amino acids. V was trimmed by 10 bases and J by 0 bases, leaving 15 bases between them. DNA of the CDR3: TGTGCCACCAAACCCGGACAGACGAACACCGGGGAGCTGTTTTTT. Its translation is CATKPGQTNTGELFF.

The V call is TRBV30, the J call TRBJ2-7; D unclear. V lost 0 bases and J 0 bases, leaving 6 bases between the germline ends. Looked up from germline, CDR1 is GTSNPN and CDR2 is SVGIG (reference sequence). There are 13 residues in the CDR3. The CDR3 DNA reads TGTGCCTGGAGTGTGGTCGGCTCCTACGAGCAGTACTTC. Amino acid sequence: CAWSVVGSYEQYF.

The chain carries TRBV5-1 and TRBJ1-2, with 7 bases identical to TRBD1. The CDR3 sequence is 16 residues long. The germline V gene encodes CDR1 SGHRS and CDR2 YFSETQ. J was trimmed by 4 bases and V by 4 bases; bases with no gene match: 13. CDR3: CASSPFLTGQSYGYTF. The DNA for the CDR3 is TGCGCCAGCAGCCCATTTCTGACAGGGCAGAGCTATGGCTACACCTTC.

The V and J genes are TRBV6-4 and TRBJ2-1; D possibly corresponds to TRBD2 (7 bases). Germline CDR1 MRHNA, CDR2 SNTAGT. This CDR3 spans 15 amino acids. V shed 2 bases and J shed 5 bases, with 13 bases lying between them. CDR3 in DNA: TGTGCCAGCAGTGACCTCACGGGGGGCCACAATGAGCAGTTCTTC. Translated, it gives CASSDLTGGHNEQFF.